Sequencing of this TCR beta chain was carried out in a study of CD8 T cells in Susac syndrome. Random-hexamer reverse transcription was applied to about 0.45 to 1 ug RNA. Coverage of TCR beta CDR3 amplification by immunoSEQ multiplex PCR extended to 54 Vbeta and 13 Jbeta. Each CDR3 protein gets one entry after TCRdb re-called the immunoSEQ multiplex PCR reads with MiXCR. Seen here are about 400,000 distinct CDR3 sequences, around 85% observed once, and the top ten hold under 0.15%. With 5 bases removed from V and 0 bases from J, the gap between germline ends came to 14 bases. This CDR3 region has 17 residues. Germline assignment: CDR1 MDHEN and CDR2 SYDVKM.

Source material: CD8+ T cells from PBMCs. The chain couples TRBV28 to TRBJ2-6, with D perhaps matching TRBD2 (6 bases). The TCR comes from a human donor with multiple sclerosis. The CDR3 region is CASSPDGSFSGANVLTF. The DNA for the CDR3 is TGTGCCAGCAGTCCAGACGGGAGCTTCTCTGGGGCCAACGTCCTGACTTTC.